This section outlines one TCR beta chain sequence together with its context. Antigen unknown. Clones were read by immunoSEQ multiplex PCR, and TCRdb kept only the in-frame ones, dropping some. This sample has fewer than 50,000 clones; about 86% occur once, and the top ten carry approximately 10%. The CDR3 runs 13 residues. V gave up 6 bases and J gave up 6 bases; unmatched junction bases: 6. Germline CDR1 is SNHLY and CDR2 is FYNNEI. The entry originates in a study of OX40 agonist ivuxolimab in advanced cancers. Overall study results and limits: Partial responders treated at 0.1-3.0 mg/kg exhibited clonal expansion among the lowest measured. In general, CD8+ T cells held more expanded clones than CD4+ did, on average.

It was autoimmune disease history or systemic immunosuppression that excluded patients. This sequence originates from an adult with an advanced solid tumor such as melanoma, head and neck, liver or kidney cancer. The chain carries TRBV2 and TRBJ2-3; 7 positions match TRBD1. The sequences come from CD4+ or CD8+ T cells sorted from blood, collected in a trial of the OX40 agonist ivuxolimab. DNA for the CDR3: TGTGCCAGCAGGAGGACAGGAATGGATACGCAGTATTTT. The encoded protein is CASRRTGMDTQYF.